This record concerns one TCR beta chain sequence. The antigen it binds to is not known. No much larger clone is present one base from it, and per-base qualities are unavailable. This entry is derived from a study of T cell changes during pregnancy in multiple sclerosis (dated 2019 in TCRdb). Regarding the complete study: The study examined how the T cell repertoire changed over the course of pregnancy in women with multiple sclerosis.

Libraries were prepared through the immunoSEQ multiplex PCR assay. In TCRdb, the immuneACCESS table is reduced to in-frame sequences with V and J assigned. These tables do not hold every clone; where another copy was compared, an unresolved V gene accounts for under half, and the others remain unexplained. The sample table holds approximately 40,000 clones, of which 85% to 95% were seen once. Of the sample, about 0.4% falls within the top ten clones. V and J are truncated by 8 bases and 4 bases respectively, leaving an intervening sequence of 6 bases. In the germline V gene, CDR1 corresponds to SNHLY and CDR2 to FYNNEI. CDR3 length: 11 amino acids, cysteine to phenylalanine. Solely the CDR3 DNA is kept, with 33 bases framed from the first base.

This specimen consisted of CD4+ T cells from peripheral blood mononuclear cells, obtained in the third trimester of pregnancy. The receptor comes from a female donor in good health, enrolled as a control in a pregnancy study. The V and J segments used are TRBV2 and TRBJ1-3, with the D gene call left open. The CDR3 protein: CASYSGNTIYF. The DNA sequence reads TGTGCCAGCTATAGCGGAAACACCATATATTTT.